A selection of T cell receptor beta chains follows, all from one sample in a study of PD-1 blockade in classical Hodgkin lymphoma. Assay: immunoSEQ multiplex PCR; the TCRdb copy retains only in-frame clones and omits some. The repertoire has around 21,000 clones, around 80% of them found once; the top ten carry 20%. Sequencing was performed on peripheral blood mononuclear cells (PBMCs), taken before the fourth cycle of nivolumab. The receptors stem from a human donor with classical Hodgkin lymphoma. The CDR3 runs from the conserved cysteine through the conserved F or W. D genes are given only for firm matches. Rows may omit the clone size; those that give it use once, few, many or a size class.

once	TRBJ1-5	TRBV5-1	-	CASSLEGGQPQHF	TGCGCCAGCAGCTTGGAGGGTGGGCAGCCCCAGCATTTT
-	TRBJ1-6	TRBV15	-	CATSRDPSNSPLHF	TGTGCCACCAGCAGAGATCCCAGCAATTCACCCCTCCACTTT
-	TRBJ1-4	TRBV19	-	CASATVRDEKLFF	TGTGCCAGTGCAACTGTTCGGGATGAAAAACTGTTTTTT
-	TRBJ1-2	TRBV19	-	CASSMGQANYGYTF	TGTGCCAGTAGTATGGGGCAAGCTAACTATGGCTACACCTTC
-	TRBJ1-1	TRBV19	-	CASSIEGRDTEAFF	TGTGCCAGTAGTATAGAGGGCCGGGATACTGAAGCTTTCTTT
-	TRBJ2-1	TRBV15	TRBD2	CATSRGGGRVEEQFF	TGTGCCACCAGCAGAGGGGGCGGGAGGGTAGAGGAGCAGTTCTTC
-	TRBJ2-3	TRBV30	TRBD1	CAWSVRRQGADTQYF	TGTGCCTGGAGTGTACGACGGCAGGGGGCAGATACGCAGTATTTT
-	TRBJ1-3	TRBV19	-	CASSITGIPLSGNTIYF	TGTGCCAGTAGTATTACGGGGATACCTCTTTCTGGAAACACCATATATTTT
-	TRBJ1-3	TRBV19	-	CASSPPGLRTGNTIYF	TGTGCCAGTAGTCCCCCTGGACTTAGGACTGGAAACACCATATATTTT
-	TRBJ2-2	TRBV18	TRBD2	CASSPTGTRTGELFF	TGTGCCAGCTCACCTACAGGGACTAGGACCGGGGAGCTGTTTTTT
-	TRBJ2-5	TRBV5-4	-	CASSLGGTPSLGGQYF	TGTGCCAGCAGCTTGGGCGGTACCCCAAGCCTAGGGGGCCAGTACTTC
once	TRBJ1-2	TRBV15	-	CATSSLHSSPYGYTF	TGTGCCACCAGCAGCTTACACTCCTCTCCCTATGGCTACACCTTC
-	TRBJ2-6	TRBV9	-	CASSVAFSGANVLTF	TGTGCCAGCAGCGTAGCATTCTCTGGGGCCAACGTCCTGACTTTC
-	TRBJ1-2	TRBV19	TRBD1	CASIPNRGPNYGYTF	TGTGCCAGTATCCCGAACAGGGGCCCTAACTATGGCTACACCTTC
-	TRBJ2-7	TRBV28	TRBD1	CASTDRGEWFYEQYF	TGTGCCAGCACGGACAGGGGAGAGTGGTTCTACGAGCAGTACTTC
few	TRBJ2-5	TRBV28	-	CASSEFGRYQETQYF	TGTGCCAGCAGCGAATTTGGACGGTACCAAGAGACCCAGTACTTC